Shown below are 26 T cell receptor beta chains from a single sample sequenced in a study of blood T cell repertoires in COVID-19. Method: immunoSEQ multiplex PCR; TCRdb's copy keeps in-frame clones and lacks some. The repertoire holds 200,000 to 300,000 clones, with approximately 92% as singletons. Sequencing was performed on peripheral blood. The source is a young adult with COVID-19, enrolled during active disease.

This clone has only one observation. The V gene is TRBV28, the J gene TRBJ2-7; 7 nucleotides match TRBD2. Looked up from germline, CDR1 is MDHEN and CDR2 is SYDVKM. CDR3 length: 15 amino acids. J lost 3 bases, V lost 5 bases, and 10 bases had no gene match. The CDR3 sequence: CASSQAGQGDYEQYF. The CDR3 DNA is TGTGCCAGCAGTCAAGCGGGGCAGGGCGACTACGAGCAGTACTTC. The whole variable domain, remainder taken from reference TRBV28 and TRBJ2-7, is DVKVTQSSRYLVKRTGEKVFLECVQDMDHENMFWYRQDPGLGLRLIYFSYDVKMKEKGDIPEGYSVSREKKERFSLILESASTNQTSMYLCASSQAGQGDYEQYFGPGTRLTVT.

The chain carries TRBV28 and TRBJ2-1, with TRBD2 matching over 7 bases. V lost 4 bases and J lost 4; bases outside the gene matches: 10. This CDR3 is 16 amino acids long. Germline values: CDR1 MDHEN, CDR2 SYDVKM. In DNA form, the CDR3 reads TGTGCCAGCAGTTCCCGGGAGGTTAGCCGTTACAATGAGCAGTTCTTC. This codes for CASSSREVSRYNEQFF.

V usage is TRBV19 and J usage is TRBJ2-7, with TRBD2 as a possible D gene (6 bases). V lost 1 base to trimming and J lost 3 bases, with 13 bases between them. CDR1 and CDR2 (germline): LNHDA, SQIVND (reference sequence). The CDR3 runs to 15 residues. The CDR3 is CASSIGSGPGYEQYF. CDR3 sequence (DNA): TGTGCCAGTAGTATAGGGAGCGGGCCGGGCTACGAGCAGTACTTC.

The V and J genes are TRBV7-2 and TRBJ2-3, with D maybe TRBD2 (6 bases). V was trimmed by 6 bases and J by 2 bases, leaving 9 bases between them. Germline CDR1 is SGHTA and CDR2 is FQGNSA. CDR3 length equals 13 residues. The CDR3 DNA is TGTGCCAGCAGGCGACTAGTCACAGATACGCAGTATTTT. This encodes CASRRLVTDTQYF.

The CDR3 nucleotides read TGTGCCAGTAGTCTTCGGACGGGAATCTATGGCTACACCTTC. It codes for CASSLRTGIYGYTF. The V and J genes are TRBV19 and TRBJ1-2, with D unresolved. There are 14 residues in the CDR3. CDR1 is LNHDA and CDR2 is SQIVND in the germline V gene (reference sequence). Trimming stripped 5 bases from V and 4 bases from J, with 14 bases between.

This chain connects TRBV10-3 to TRBJ2-3; the match to TRBD2 covers 8 bases. Trimming took 7 bases from V and 2 from J; bases not matched to a gene: 8. The CDR3 length is 15 residues. CDR1 and CDR2 (germline): ENHRY, SYGVKD. The CDR3 region is CAIILTSEYTDTQYF. CDR3 nucleotides: TGTGCCATCATACTGACTAGCGAGTACACAGATACGCAGTATTTT.

Written as DNA, the CDR3 is TGTGCCAGCAGCTTAGTACGGACTAGCGTCCCTAGCTCCTACAATGAGCAGTTCTTC. Translating it yields CASSLVRTSVPSSYNEQFF. The V gene is TRBV7-9, the J gene TRBJ2-1; 9 bases align to TRBD2. V lost 1 base to trimming and J lost 0 bases; unmatched junction nucleotides: 10. There are 19 residues in the CDR3. The germline V gene has CDR1 SEHNR and CDR2 FQNEAQ (reference sequence).

This sequence joins TRBV14 and TRBJ2-2; possibly TRBD2 for D (6 bases). CDR3 length: 15 residues. In germline, CDR1 is SGHDN, CDR2 FVKESK. V shed 11 bases and J shed 7 bases, with 23 bases lying between them. In nucleotides, the CDR3 is TGTGCCGGCACCTTCTATAGCGGTCAGGACGGGGAGCTGTTTTTT. Its translation: CAGTFYSGQDGELFF.

CDR3 in amino acids: CASSLGTGTTGELFF. CDR3 bases: TGTGCCAGCAGCTTGGGAACAGGGACCACCGGGGAGCTGTTTTTT. The rearrangement joins TRBV7-9 to TRBJ2-2; D perhaps matches TRBD1 (6 bases). Germline V gene lookup returns CDR1 SEHNR and CDR2 FQNEAQ (reference sequence). The V and J ends lost 3 bases and 4 bases respectively, with 12 bases between them. The CDR3 contains 15 residues.

The rearrangement joins TRBV6-1 to TRBJ2-5; 11 bases match TRBD2. Trimming at V came to 4 bases and at J to 3 bases, leaving 13 bases not matched to a gene. This CDR3 spans 18 amino acids. Germline CDR1 MNHNS, CDR2 SASEGT. CDR3 coding DNA: TGTGCCAGCAGTGTATCAGTAGCTAGCGGGAGGTTCGAAGAGACCCAGTACTTC. It is translated as CASSVSVASGRFEETQYF.

The V gene is TRBV12-3 or TRBV12-4, the J gene TRBJ1-2; D gene ambiguous. Trimming removed 6 bases at V and 8 bases at J, with 16 bases between. The CDR3 spans 13 residues. The CDR3 loop is CASSLGKGYGYTF. CDR3 bases: TGTGCCAGCAGCCTCGGGAAGGGCTACGGCTACACCTTC.

The chain employs TRBV7-2 and TRBJ2-2; the D is unclear. V gave up 5 bases and J gave up 7 bases, with 8 bases separating them. Germline assignment: CDR1 SGHTA and CDR2 FQGNSA. This CDR3 is built from 12 residues. Here the CDR3 reads CASSPQFGELFF. DNA of the CDR3: TGTGCCAGCAGCCCCCAGTTCGGGGAGCTGTTTTTT.

This rearrangement joins TRBV6-1 to TRBJ2-7, with TRBD1 identical over 9 bases. Germline V CDR1 and CDR2: MNHNS, SASEGT. V shed 1 base and J 4 bases; nucleotides not matched to a gene: 5. The CDR3 runs to 15 residues. Here the CDR3 reads CASSEGGTGWYEQYF. Written as DNA, the CDR3 is TGTGCCAGCAGTGAAGGCGGGACAGGGTGGTACGAGCAGTACTTC.

The gene calls are TRBV3-1 (or the pseudogene TRBV3-2) and TRBJ2-1; TRBD2 agrees at 14 bases. CDR3 length: 15 amino acids. V dropped 5 bases and J dropped 8; count of bases not matched to a gene: 5. Germline-derived CDR1 and CDR2 are LGHDT and YNNKEL (reference sequence). The CDR3 DNA follows: TGTGCCAGCAGCTCTCGGACTAGCGGGAGGTATGAGCAGTTCTTC. It specifies CASSSRTSGRYEQFF.

Of note for this clone: Other DNA sequences within the sample encode an identical CDR3. The chain uses TRBV27 and TRBJ2-7; 8 bases map to TRBD1. The V gene's germline CDR1 is MNHEY and CDR2 SMNVEV (reference sequence). V shed 6 bases, J shed 4 bases, and the junction held 5 bases outside the gene matches. This CDR3 region has 13 residues. CDR3 nucleotides: TGTGCCAGCAGCCCAAGGACAGGGTACGAGCAGTACTTC. Encoded protein: CASSPRTGYEQYF.

The V gene is TRBV5-1, the J gene TRBJ2-1; 8 bases are shared with TRBD2. The CDR3 consists of 16 residues. Germline V lookup: CDR1 SGHRS, CDR2 YFSETQ. The V segment lost 1 base and the J segment 8 bases; nucleotides outside the gene matches: 11. The CDR3 bases are TGCGCCAGCAGCTTGTCGGTCAGCGGGAGACTGGATGAGCAGTTCTTC. It encodes CASSLSVSGRLDEQFF.

V usage is TRBV11-2 and J usage is TRBJ2-1, with 11 bases matching TRBD2. CDR3 length: 19 residues. The junction had 13 bases not matched to a gene; V was cut back by 3 bases and J by 3 bases. Germline loops: CDR1 SGHAT, CDR2 FQNNGV. CDR3 nucleotide sequence: TGTGCCAGCAGCTTTCCATATACTAGCGGGAGCTTCCGCTACAATGAGCAGTTCTTC. Its protein is CASSFPYTSGSFRYNEQFF.

This clone turned up a few times. The chain combines TRBV27 with TRBJ1-2; D possibly corresponds to TRBD1 (5 bases). The CDR3 is made up of 14 amino acids. V was trimmed by 0 bases and J by 3 bases, leaving 8 bases between them. CDR1 and CDR2 (germline): MNHEY, SMNVEV (reference sequence). The CDR3 DNA is TGTGCCAGCAGTTTATCGGGGCGGCACTATGGCTACACCTTC. It yields the protein CASSLSGRHYGYTF.

V gene TRBV19 combines with J gene TRBJ2-7, with TRBD2 matching over 10 bases. J was trimmed by 2 bases and V by 6 bases; bases with no gene match: 7. The CDR3 sequence is 15 residues long. Germline V gives CDR1 LNHDA, CDR2 SQIVND (reference sequence). The CDR3 protein is CASSWGLAPTYEQYF. CDR3 sequence (DNA): TGTGCCAGTAGCTGGGGACTAGCGCCGACCTACGAGCAGTACTTC.

The chain carries TRBV5-1 and TRBJ2-7; 12 positions match TRBD2. J was trimmed by 4 bases and V by 4 bases; bases with no gene match: 3. The CDR3 has 14 residues. Germline CDR1 and CDR2: SGHRS and YFSETQ. In DNA form, the CDR3 reads TGCGCCAGCAGCCCCGGGACTAGCGGGTACGAGCAGTACTTC. Translating it yields CASSPGTSGYEQYF.

This clone was counted a few times. The chain recombines TRBV12-5 with TRBJ2-1; no firm D call. Germline V gene lookup returns CDR1 LGHNT and CDR2 FRNRAP. The ends were cut back, 0 bases at V and 4 bases at J, with 16 bases in the middle. There are 17 residues in the CDR3. The CDR3 DNA reads as TGTGCTAGTGGTTTGGTACTGTACAGCAGAAGGTACAATGAGCAGTTCTTC. The encoded protein is CASGLVLYSRRYNEQFF.

The V and J genes are TRBV19 and TRBJ2-1; TRBD1 aligns across 8 bases. V lost 1 base and J lost 9; bases outside the gene matches: 11. The CDR3 runs to 16 residues. Germline V gene lookup returns CDR1 LNHDA and CDR2 SQIVND (reference sequence). As DNA, the CDR3 is TGTGCCAGTAGTATAGTGTCAGGGGGCATTGGTAGTGAGCAGTTCTTC. This translates into CASSIVSGGIGSEQFF.

The chain recombines TRBV24-1 with TRBJ2-1; TRBD2 matches at 12 bases. Germline V gene sequence: CDR1 KGHDR, CDR2 SFDVKD. This CDR3 comprises 14 residues. V dropped 7 bases and J dropped 7; count of bases not matched to a gene: 4. In nucleotides, the CDR3 is TGTGCCACCAGGGGACTAGCGGGTATGAATGAGCAGTTCTTC. Residues: CATRGLAGMNEQFF.

The chain has TRBV27 and TRBJ2-1; 9 nucleotides agree with TRBD2. J lost 4 bases, V lost 8 bases, and 9 bases had no gene match. The CDR3 runs 15 residues. In germline, CDR1 is MNHEY, CDR2 SMNVEV (reference sequence). CDR3 nucleotide sequence: TGTGCCAGCGCGCTTAGCGGGAGATCGTACAATGAGCAGTTCTTC. It yields the protein CASALSGRSYNEQFF.

This clone was seen just once. The genes are TRBV5-6 and TRBJ2-5; TRBD1 agrees at 7 bases. Germline lookup yields CDR1 SGHDT and CDR2 YYEEEE. The CDR3 totals 14 residues. V lost 5 bases to trimming and J lost 0 bases; unmatched junction nucleotides: 4. The CDR3 DNA follows: TGTGCCAGCAGGACAGGGCTGGACCAAGAGACCCAGTACTTC. It codes for CASRTGLDQETQYF.

The chain recombines TRBV27 with TRBJ2-7; D is possibly TRBD2 (6 bases). V dropped 3 bases and J dropped 3 bases, with 12 bases sitting between them. CDR1 and CDR2 from the germline V gene are MNHEY and SMNVEV (reference sequence). This CDR3 comprises 14 residues. CDR3: CASSFSAGSYEQYF. The CDR3 nucleotides read TGTGCCAGCAGTTTTTCAGCGGGTAGCTACGAGCAGTACTTC.